The next 5 T cell receptor beta chains were all read from a single sample in a study of post-analysis software for immune sequencing data. Notes on the study in general: Among about 5 TRBV segments more frequent in patients than controls were TRBV5-6, TRBV5-1 and TRBV20-1.

Included in the TCR beta cDNA libraries were unique molecular identifiers. Via MiXCR, TCRdb re-called the PCR reads, giving one row per CDR3 protein. The sample yields about 460,000 distinct CDR3 sequences, approximately 46% seen once. Which antigens these TCRs recognize remains unknown. Sequences were obtained from blood. The receptors shown here come from a girl aged 10 to 17 with multiple sclerosis.

A few counts support this clonotype. The chain employs TRBV20-1 and TRBJ2-6, with D uncertain. The V gene lost 5 bases and the J gene lost 0 bases, with 11 bases spanning the gap. The CDR3 extends over 15 amino acids. From germline, CDR1 is DFQATT and CDR2 SNEGSKA (reference sequence). The CDR3 here is CSAGSLHSGANVLTF. For the CDR3, the DNA is TGCAGTGCTGGCAGTCTGCACTCTGGGGCCAACGTCCTGACTTTC.

The rearrangement links TRBV29-1 to TRBJ2-1, with TRBD1 identical over 7 bases. Germline loops: CDR1 SQVTM, CDR2 ANQGSEA. The CDR3 has 12 amino acids. The junction had 4 bases not matched to a gene; V was cut back by 4 bases and J by 7 bases. The CDR3 DNA is TGCAGCGTTGTACGGGACAGAAATGAGCAGTTCTTC. Protein sequence: CSVVRDRNEQFF.

In DNA form, the CDR3 reads TGTGCCAGCAGCTTAGCCCGGGACAGGGTCTACGAGCAGTACTTC. It yields the protein CASSLARDRVYEQYF. The rearrangement uses TRBV7-8 and TRBJ2-7; 9 bases map to TRBD1. V lost 0 bases and J lost 3; bases outside the gene matches: 3. Germline values: CDR1 SGHVS, CDR2 FQNEAQ. The length of the CDR3 is 15 residues. The variable domain in full, with the rest retrieved from reference TRBV7-8 and TRBJ2-7, is GAGVSQSPRYKVAKRGQDVALRCDPISGHVSLFWYQQALGQGPEFLTYFQNEAQLDKSGLPSDRFFAERPEGSVSTLKIQRTQQEDSAVYLCASSLARDRVYEQYFGPGTRLTVT.

The rearrangement joins TRBV19 to TRBJ2-7; D call uncertain. CDR1 and CDR2 (germline): LNHDA, SQIVND (reference sequence). The CDR3 length is 13 residues. Trimming took off 0 bases at V and 5 bases at J, with 8 bases between the two ends. The CDR3: CASSIDLGDEQYF. In DNA form, the CDR3 reads TGTGCCAGTAGTATAGATCTAGGCGACGAGCAGTACTTC. The variable domain in full, with the rest retrieved from reference TRBV19 and TRBJ2-7, is DGGITQSPKYLFRKEGQNVTLSCEQNLNHDAMYWYRQDPGQGLRLIYYSQIVNDFQKGDIAEGYSVSREKKESFPLTVTSAQKNPTAFYLCASSIDLGDEQYFGPGTRLTVT.

In its sample, this clonotype was seen a few times. This chain connects TRBV28 to TRBJ1-5; 7 nucleotides line up with TRBD1. This CDR3 comprises 13 residues. CDR1 MDHEN and CDR2 SYDVKM come from the germline V gene. The V and J ends lost 7 bases and 6 bases, in that order; junction bases with no gene match: 6. CDR3 sequence (DNA): TGTGCCAGCACTCTACAGGGGAGTCAGCCCCAGCATTTT. It translates to CASTLQGSQPQHF.